The table lists the clone carrying this T cell receptor beta chain with a count of one. The antigen remains unidentified. The V gene's germline CDR1 is MNHEY and CDR2 SVGAGI. The V gene lost 0 bases and the J gene lost 2 bases, with 11 bases spanning the gap. This CDR3 is built from 15 residues. The primer mix had 60 Vbeta and 13 Jbeta primers. Profiled with immunoSEQ multiplex PCR; TCRdb holds only in-frame clones, not every one. The sample consists of some 180,000 clones, about 90% of them appearing once. The sample is drawn from a study of cytomegalovirus exposure and HLA in healthy donors. General study results and limits: It was reported that TCR beta sequences correctly inferred the HLA-A and HLA-B alleles for most subjects.

The receptor was isolated from a boy between 2 and 10 years old in good health and CMV-seronegative. The sequencing input was PBMCs. The chain couples TRBV6-5 to TRBJ2-7, with D possibly being TRBD1 (6 bases). CDR3 DNA: TGTGCCAGCAGTTACTCCCGGGACAAAACCTACGAGCAGTACTTC. Translated: CASSYSRDKTYEQYF.